These 5 T cell receptor beta chains share one sample of origin, sequenced in a study of CD8+CD57+ T cells in acquired aplastic anemia. Genomic DNA, the template, was used for profiling of the TCR beta VDJ and CDR3. TCRdb itself ran the reads through MiXCR, one entry per CDR3 protein. This sample has 150,000 to 200,000 distinct CDR3 sequences; around 48% occur once, and the top ten carry around 1.1%. In patients chosen for sequencing, flow cytometry had shown CD8+CD57+ cell expansion. Sequencing used sorted CD4+, CD8+, or CD8+CD57+ T cells (not recorded which) from PBMCs. The receptors were gathered from a human donor with aplastic anemia.

This clonotype has ten or more counts. The J gene is TRBJ2-7, the V gene TRBV6-1; D possibly corresponds to TRBD1 (6 bases). The CDR3 is made up of 13 amino acids. The germline V gene has CDR1 MNHNS and CDR2 SASEGT. Trimming shortened V by 5 bases and J by 0 bases, and 8 bases separated the two germline ends. CDR3 DNA sequence: TGTGCCAGCAGTAACAGGGACTCCTACGAGCAGTACTTC. Encoded protein: CASSNRDSYEQYF.

This clonotype was counted a few times. This rearrangement joins TRBV24-1 to TRBJ2-3; TRBD2 might be the D (5 bases). V was clipped by 7 bases and J by 0 bases, with 10 bases between them. The CDR3 is 14 residues long. Looked up from germline, CDR1 is KGHDR and CDR2 is SFDVKD. The CDR3: CATRGEGSTDTQYF. The CDR3 bases are TGTGCCACCAGGGGTGAGGGAAGCACAGATACGCAGTATTTT.

In its sample, this clonotype was seen many times. This chain uses TRBV4-2 with TRBJ2-1; D unclear. Trimming pared 4 bases from V and 0 bases from J, leaving 19 bases between. Germline-derived CDR1 and CDR2 are LGHNA and YNFKEQ. The CDR3 covers 18 residues. In nucleotides, the CDR3 is TGTGCCAGCAGCCGGACCGAGGCTTTCCCGAGCTCCTACAATGAGCAGTTCTTC. Translation: CASSRTEAFPSSYNEQFF.

The chain carries TRBV6-6 and TRBJ1-3; the D is unclear. The CDR3 has 11 residues. From germline, CDR1 is MNHNY and CDR2 SVGAGI (reference sequence). The V gene lost 5 bases and the J gene lost 6 bases, with 5 bases spanning the gap. CDR3 bases: TGTGCCAGCAGTCAAGAAAACACCATATATTTT. The encoded protein is CASSQENTIYF.

The J gene is TRBJ1-6, the V gene TRBV19; D may be TRBD1 (5 bases). From germline, CDR1 is LNHDA and CDR2 SQIVND (reference sequence). The CDR3 contains 13 residues. Trimming removed 4 bases from V and 9 bases from J, with 10 bases in between. Here the CDR3 reads CASSTRQSSPLHF. DNA of the CDR3: TGTGCCAGTAGTACCAGACAGAGTTCACCCCTCCACTTT.